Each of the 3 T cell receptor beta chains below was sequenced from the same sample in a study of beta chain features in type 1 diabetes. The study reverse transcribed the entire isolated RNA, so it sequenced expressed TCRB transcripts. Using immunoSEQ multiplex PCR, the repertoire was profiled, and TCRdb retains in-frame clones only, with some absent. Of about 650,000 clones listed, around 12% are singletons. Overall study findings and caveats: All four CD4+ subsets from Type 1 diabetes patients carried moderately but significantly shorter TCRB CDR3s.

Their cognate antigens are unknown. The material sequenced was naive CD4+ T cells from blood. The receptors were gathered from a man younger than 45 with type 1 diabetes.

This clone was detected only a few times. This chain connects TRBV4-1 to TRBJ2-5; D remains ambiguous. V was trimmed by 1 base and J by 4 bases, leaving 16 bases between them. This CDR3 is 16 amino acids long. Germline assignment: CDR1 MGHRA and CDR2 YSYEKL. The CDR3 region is CASSQVPSLSLETQYF. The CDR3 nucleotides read TGCGCCAGCAGCCAAGTCCCCAGTCTCTCTCTAGAGACCCAGTACTTC.

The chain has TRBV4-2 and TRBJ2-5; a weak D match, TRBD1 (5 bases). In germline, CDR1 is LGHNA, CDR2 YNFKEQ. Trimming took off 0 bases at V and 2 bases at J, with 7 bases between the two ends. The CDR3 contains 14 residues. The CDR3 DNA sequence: TGTGCCAGCAGCCAAGAGGGGCAACAAGAGACCCAGTACTTC. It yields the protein CASSQEGQQETQYF.

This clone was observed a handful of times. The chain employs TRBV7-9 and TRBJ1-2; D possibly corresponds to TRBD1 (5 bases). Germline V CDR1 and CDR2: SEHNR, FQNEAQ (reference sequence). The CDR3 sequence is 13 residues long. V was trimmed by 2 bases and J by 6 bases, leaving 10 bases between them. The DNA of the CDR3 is TGTGCCAGCAGCTTATCGGGGGATGATGGCTACACCTTC. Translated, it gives CASSLSGDDGYTF.